Sequencing of this T cell receptor (beta chain) was carried out in a study of cytomegalovirus exposure and HLA in healthy donors. Study-level findings and limits: In a later analysis, a genetic analysis reported fewer productive-TCR N-insertions in an Asian-associated ancestry cluster than the cohort average.

PCR amplification relied on 60 Vbeta primers (plus 13 Jbeta primers). Here immunoSEQ multiplex PCR was the method, and the copy in TCRdb shows in-frame clones only, minus some. The sample shows about 82,000 clones, 70% to 80% of them seen only once. Details on this clone: Its antigen remains unknown.

The sequence was obtained from a human donor in good health. The specimen was PBMCs.

CDR3 residues: CASSYTRNTEAFF. DNA for the CDR3: TGTGCCAGCAGTTACACAAGGAACACTGAAGCTTTCTTT. J is TRBJ1-1 and V is TRBV6-6; D gene unclear. The length of the CDR3 is 13 residues. V shed 2 bases and J shed 1 base, with 5 bases lying between them. Germline CDR1 is MNHNY and CDR2 is SVGAGI (reference sequence).